Sequencing of this T cell receptor (beta chain) was carried out in a study of vaccination effects on CD4 cells after COVID-19. Before sequencing, viral peptide pools were used by the ViraFEST assay to expand antigen-specific CD4+ T cells. Following 10 days of culture, CD4+ T cells were isolated. The person acquired a PCR-confirmed SARS-CoV-2 infection between March and December 2020. IL-2 medium took the place of half the medium on both days 3 and 7. Only in-frame clones appear in the TCRdb table, and some are missing; sequencing was by immunoSEQ multiplex PCR. The sample carries some 40,000 clones, around two thirds recorded once. J was trimmed by 1 base and V by 3 bases; bases with no gene match: 5. CDR1 is SGHRS and CDR2 is YFSETQ in the germline V gene. This CDR3 has 15 amino acids. On this clone itself: Its antigen is unknown.

The chain employs TRBV5-1 and TRBJ1-1; 8 bases line up with TRBD1. The TCR sequence derives from a human donor who had a prior SARS-CoV-2 infection. The sequencing here drew on CD4+ T cells from PBMCs cultured with a peptide pool, taken before COVID-19 vaccination. The CDR3 bases are TGCGCCAGCAGCTATCAGGGGGCGGGGAACACTGAAGCTTTCTTT. Its translation is CASSYQGAGNTEAFF.